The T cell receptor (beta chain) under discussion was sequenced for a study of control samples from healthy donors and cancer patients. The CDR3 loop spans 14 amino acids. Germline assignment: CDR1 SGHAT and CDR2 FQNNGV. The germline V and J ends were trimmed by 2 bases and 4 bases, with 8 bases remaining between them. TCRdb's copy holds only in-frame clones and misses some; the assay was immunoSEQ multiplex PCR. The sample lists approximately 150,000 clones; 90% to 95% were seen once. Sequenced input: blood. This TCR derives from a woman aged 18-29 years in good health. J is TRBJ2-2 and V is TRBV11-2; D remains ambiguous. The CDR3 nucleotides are TGTGCCAGCAGCTTACCGATCAGCACCGGGGAGCTGTTTTTT. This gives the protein CASSLPISTGELFF.